This TCR beta chain was profiled in a study of OX40 agonist ivuxolimab in advanced cancers. Study as a whole: A male proportion of approximately 80% was recorded, with mean age 60 years and range roughly 20 to 90.

Sequenced by immunoSEQ multiplex PCR; TCRdb stores in-frame clones only, minus some. The sample includes around 95,000 clones, around 91% of them seen just once. The material sequenced was CD4+ or CD8+ T cells sorted from blood, taken in a trial of the OX40 agonist ivuxolimab. The receptor was derived from an adult with an advanced solid tumor such as melanoma, head and neck, liver or kidney cancer.

The CDR3 DNA reads as TGTGCCAGCAGCCCGGCACAGGGGATTCAGGGCTACACCTTC. Translated: CASSPAQGIQGYTF. The chain is built from TRBV5-4 and TRBJ1-2; TRBD1 matches 7 bases. There are 14 residues in the CDR3. Germline V gene sequence: CDR1 SGHNT, CDR2 YYREEE (reference sequence). Trimming at V came to 4 bases and at J to 8 bases, leaving 11 bases not matched to a gene.